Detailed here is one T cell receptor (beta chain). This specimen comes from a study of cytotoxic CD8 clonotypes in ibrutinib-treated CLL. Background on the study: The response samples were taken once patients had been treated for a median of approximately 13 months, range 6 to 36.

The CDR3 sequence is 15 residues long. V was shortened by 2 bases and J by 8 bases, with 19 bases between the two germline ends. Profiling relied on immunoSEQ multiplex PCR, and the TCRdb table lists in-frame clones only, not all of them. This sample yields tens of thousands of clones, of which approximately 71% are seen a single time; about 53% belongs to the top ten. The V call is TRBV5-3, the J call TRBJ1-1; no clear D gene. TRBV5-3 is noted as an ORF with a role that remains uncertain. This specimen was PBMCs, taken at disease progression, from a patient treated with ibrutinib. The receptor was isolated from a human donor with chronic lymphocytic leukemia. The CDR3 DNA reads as TGTGCCAGAAGCTTTGAGACGGTGGGCCATAGGGAAGCTTTCTTT. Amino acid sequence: CARSFETVGHREAFF.